A selection of T cell receptor beta chains follows, all from one sample in a study of T cell responses to AZD1222 COVID-19 vaccine. Assay used: immunoSEQ multiplex PCR; TCRdb lists only in-frame clones, some missing. Among about 260,000 clones, over 85% were seen once, and the ten largest hold roughly 0.51%. The sample consisted of peripheral blood, taken on day 0 of AZD1222 vaccination. Every receptor here comes from an adult in good health. Both conserved end residues are trimmed from each CDR3.

TRBJ2-1 13 TRBV6-5 ASATGTGGFNEQF
TRBJ2-1 14 TRBV3-1/TRBV3-2 ASSQDLGTSYNEQF
TRBJ2-1 11 TRBV18 ASSSTGGVEQF
TRBJ1-3 12 TRBV6-1 ASSETGPGNTIY
TRBJ1-5 11 TRBV2 ASKDRADQPQH
TRBJ2-7 12 TRBV5-1 ASSPSAAGYEQY
TRBJ2-2 13 TRBV24-1 ATSDLAGVTGELF
TRBJ2-1 12 TRBV7-8 ASSPWEGTNEQF
TRBJ2-7 12 TRBV29-1 SVSDRGRRDEQY
TRBJ2-7 12 TRBV3-1/TRBV3-2 ASSRGRGAREQY
TRBJ1-3 12 TRBV11-2 ASSPNRAGNTIY
TRBJ1-1 11 TRBV30 AWTFMVNTEAF
TRBJ1-6 13 TRBV5-1 ASSGGTADNSPLH
TRBJ2-1 14 TRBV5-4 ASSLGSSGRLHEQF
TRBJ2-3 14 TRBV9 ASSVEGDIATDTQY
TRBJ2-7 11 TRBV28 ASSWGQGNEQY
TRBJ2-7 12 TRBV4-1 ASSQEGQTYEQY
TRBJ2-7 9 TRBV7-3 ASSESYEQY
TRBJ1-2 12 TRBV3-1/TRBV3-2 ASSAFGSNYGYT
TRBJ2-2 13 TRBV3-1/TRBV3-2 ASSPTSGCPGELF
TRBJ2-3 15 TRBV4-2 ASSHATSGGAMDTQY
TRBJ1-5 11 TRBV27 ASSLRGNQPQH
TRBJ1-1 13 TRBV4-1 ASSQDPGAYTEAF